The rows below give T cell receptor beta chains drawn from one sample of a study of cytomegalovirus exposure and HLA in healthy donors. Clones were sequenced by immunoSEQ multiplex PCR, and TCRdb holds only the in-frame ones, with some missing. This table has about 180,000 clones, around 85% appearing once. Sequenced sample: PBMCs. The receptors originated from a boy between 2 and 10 years old in good health and CMV-seronegative. Each CDR3 is given with its conserved first and last residue. The D gene is left open where the match is weak. Part of the rows lack a size; the others show once, few, many or a class for expanded clones.

DNA: TGCGCCAGCAGCTTGGATGGACAGGTTCTATCCGGGGAGCTGTTTTTT; CDR3: CASSLDGQVLSGELFF; J: TRBJ2-2; V: TRBV5-1; D: TRBD1; size: -
DNA: TGTGCCAGCAGCGTAAGGGGACTACAATCCCAAGAGACCCAGTACTTC; CDR3: CASSVRGLQSQETQYF; J: TRBJ2-5; V: TRBV9; D: TRBD2; size: once
DNA: TGTGCCAGCAGGACCCTCGATGGGACAGGAAATGAAAAACTGTTTTTT; CDR3: CASRTLDGTGNEKLFF; J: TRBJ1-4; V: TRBV28; D: TRBD1; size: -
DNA: TGCGCCAGCATGAGGGGGACCGCCAATGAGCAGTTCTTC; CDR3: CASMRGTANEQFF; J: TRBJ2-1; V: TRBV10-1; D: -; size: -
DNA: TGTGCCAGCAGTTACCGTACAGGGGCAAATGAAAAACTGTTTTTT; CDR3: CASSYRTGANEKLFF; J: TRBJ1-4; V: TRBV6-5; D: TRBD1; size: -
DNA: TGTGCCAGCAGTTTAGCAGGGGGAAACACCATATATTTT; CDR3: CASSLAGGNTIYF; J: TRBJ1-3; V: TRBV28; D: -; size: few
DNA: TGTGCCAGCAGTTACCGGACTAGCGGGAGTAGGTATGAGCAGTTCTTC; CDR3: CASSYRTSGSRYEQFF; J: TRBJ2-1; V: TRBV6-5; D: TRBD2; size: -
DNA: TGTGCCAGCTCACCAACTAGCGGAGCCTTCCAAGAGACCCAGTACTTC; CDR3: CASSPTSGAFQETQYF; J: TRBJ2-5; V: TRBV18; D: TRBD2; size: -
DNA: TGTGCCAGCAGCCTCGTGACTAGCGGGATGAACACCGGGGAGCTGTTTTTT; CDR3: CASSLVTSGMNTGELFF; J: TRBJ2-2; V: TRBV5-8; D: TRBD2; size: -
DNA: TGTGCCAGCAGTTTATTAATGAACACTGAAGCTTTCTTT; CDR3: CASSLLMNTEAFF; J: TRBJ1-1; V: TRBV27; D: -; size: -
DNA: TGTGCCAGCAGAAGGGACGGGAGCTCTGGAAACACCATATATTTT; CDR3: CASRRDGSSGNTIYF; J: TRBJ1-3; V: TRBV2; D: -; size: -
DNA: TGTGCCAGCAGACAGGCCTCCAACTATGGCTACACCTTC; CDR3: CASRQASNYGYTF; J: TRBJ1-2; V: TRBV28; D: -; size: -
DNA: TGTTCCAGCAGCCCCGACGGACAGATAGAAAAACTGTTTTTT; CDR3: CSSSPDGQIEKLFF; J: TRBJ1-4; V: TRBV7-9; D: -; size: -
DNA: TGCGCCAGCAGCGTGGGACAGGGGGCGGACACTGAAGCTTTCTTT; CDR3: CASSVGQGADTEAFF; J: TRBJ1-1; V: TRBV5-1; D: TRBD1; size: -
DNA: TGTGCCAGCAGCTACGGACAGGGGGCGAGAGATACGCAGTATTTT; CDR3: CASSYGQGARDTQYF; J: TRBJ2-3; V: TRBV5-8; D: TRBD1; size: -
DNA: TGTGCCAGCAGCCGACAGGGGGCGACCTATGGCTACACCTTC; CDR3: CASSRQGATYGYTF; J: TRBJ1-2; V: TRBV7-9; D: TRBD1; size: few
DNA: TGCGCCAGCAGCCCCCTTACACCCGCAACTAATGAAAAACTGTTTTTT; CDR3: CASSPLTPATNEKLFF; J: TRBJ1-4; V: TRBV5-1; D: -; size: few
DNA: TGTGCCAGTAGTATAAGGCAGGATTATGGCTACACCTTC; CDR3: CASSIRQDYGYTF; J: TRBJ1-2; V: TRBV19; D: -; size: few
DNA: TGCGCCAGCAGCTTGAGGACAGGGGATAATTCACCCCTCCACTTT; CDR3: CASSLRTGDNSPLHF; J: TRBJ1-6; V: TRBV5-1; D: TRBD1; size: -
DNA: TGCGCCAGCAGCCAAGGAGGACAGATCTATGGCTACACCTTC; CDR3: CASSQGGQIYGYTF; J: TRBJ1-2; V: TRBV4-1; D: -; size: -
DNA: TGTGCCAGCAGTTGGACAGGGGGCGGCTACACCTTC; CDR3: CASSWTGGGYTF; J: TRBJ1-2; V: TRBV27; D: TRBD1; size: few
DNA: TGTGCCAGCAGGGAAGGACAGGAGCCGAAACCCAATCAGCCCCAGCATTTT; CDR3: CASREGQEPKPNQPQHF; J: TRBJ1-5; V: TRBV6-4; D: TRBD1; size: -
DNA: TGTGCCAGCAGTGAATCACAGCCTAGCGGGAGCTCCGATGAGCAGTTCTTC; CDR3: CASSESQPSGSSDEQFF; J: TRBJ2-1; V: TRBV25-1; D: TRBD2; size: -
DNA: TGTGCCAGCAGTCCCAGGGGAGAGGTGTATGGCTACACCTTC; CDR3: CASSPRGEVYGYTF; J: TRBJ1-2; V: TRBV25-1; D: -; size: -